Presented here are 8 T cell receptor beta chains from one specimen sequenced in a study of beta chain features in type 1 diabetes. Every bit of the isolated RNA underwent reverse transcription, so sequencing read expressed TCRB transcripts. The data were produced by immunoSEQ multiplex PCR, yet TCRdb's version contains in-frame clones alone and is incomplete. The sample includes approximately 470,000 clones, about 29% seen only once; the top ten take 0.05% to 0.065%. Material: naive CD4+ T cells from blood. Receptors originate from a man younger than 30 in good health.

In this sample, this clone turned up a few times. The rearrangement joins TRBV28 to TRBJ2-5; tentative D call: TRBD1 (6 bases). CDR1 and CDR2 (germline): MDHEN, SYDVKM. Between the trimmed V and J ends, which lost 8 bases and 0 bases, there was a span of 13 bases. This CDR3 region has 14 residues. CDR3 nucleotides: TGTGCCAGCGAAGCAGGGACAAACCAAGAGACCCAGTACTTC. Its protein is CASEAGTNQETQYF.

This clone showed up just a few times. The chain has TRBV7-9 and TRBJ1-1; D is uncertain. CDR3 length equals 12 residues. The V gene lost 1 base and the J gene lost 7 bases, with 7 bases spanning the gap. Germline CDR1 is SEHNR and CDR2 is FQNEAQ (reference sequence). The CDR3: CASSLDTLEAFF. The DNA for the CDR3 is TGTGCCAGCAGCTTAGACACCCTTGAAGCTTTCTTT.

The chain uses TRBV11-1 and TRBJ2-1; 7 bases agree with TRBD1. The CDR3 extends over 16 amino acids. After removal of 5 bases from V and 3 bases from J, the junction contained 10 bases not matched to a gene. Per germline, CDR1 SGHAT and CDR2 FQDESV (reference sequence). As DNA, the CDR3 is TGTGCCAGCAGCACGCGACAGGGCGACATCTACAATGAGCAGTTCTTC. Protein product: CASSTRQGDIYNEQFF. The full variable domain, its missing parts supplied by reference TRBV11-1 and TRBJ2-1, is EAEVAQSPRYKITEKSQAVAFWCDPISGHATLYWYRQILGQGPELLVQFQDESVVDDSQLPKDRFSAERLKGVDSTLKIQPAELGDSAMYLCASSTRQGDIYNEQFFGPGTRLTVL.

The chain uses TRBV5-1 and TRBJ2-3; 10 bases line up with TRBD2. Germline CDR1 SGHRS, CDR2 YFSETQ. The length of the CDR3 is 17 residues. Trimming cost V 2 bases and J 5 bases; bases outside gene matches: 11. The CDR3 sequence is CASSFLSGLAGEDTQYF. In nucleotides, the CDR3 is TGCGCCAGCAGCTTTCTCTCCGGGCTAGCGGGAGAAGATACGCAGTATTTT. Supplemented by reference TRBV5-1 and TRBJ2-3, the full variable domain reads KAGVTQTPRYLIKTRGQQVTLSCSPISGHRSVSWYQQTPGQGLQFLFEYFSETQRNKGNFPGRFSGRQFSNSRSEMNVSTLELGDSALYLCASSFLSGLAGEDTQYFGPGTRLTVL.

This chain joins TRBV7-6 and TRBJ2-2, with D unclear. The germline CDR1 and CDR2 sequences are SGHVS and FNYEAQ. CDR3 length: 15 amino acids. The V and J ends lost 5 bases and 0 bases respectively, with 10 bases between them. CDR3 DNA: TGTGCCAGCAGCCCCTTATTCGCGAACACCGGGGAGCTGTTTTTT. The encoded protein is CASSPLFANTGELFF.

This clone was recorded a few times. The chain carries TRBV30 and TRBJ2-3; 14 bases are shared with TRBD2. The J segment lost 7 bases and the V segment lost 0 bases, leaving 6 bases of the junction unmatched. The CDR3 runs to 16 residues. Looked up from germline, CDR1 is GTSNPN and CDR2 is SVGIG (reference sequence). The CDR3 protein is CAWSVGTSGSRNTQYF. The CDR3 DNA is TGTGCCTGGAGTGTAGGGACTAGCGGGAGCAGGAATACGCAGTATTTT.

The chain is built from TRBV29-1 and TRBJ1-2, with TRBD1 matching 9 bases. This CDR3 comprises 11 residues. V was clipped by 7 bases and J by 6 bases; unmatched bases: 3. Germline V gene data show CDR1 as SQVTM and CDR2 as ANQGSEA. In DNA form, the CDR3 reads TGCAGCGGGGGACAGGGCGATGGCTACACCTTC. Its protein is CSGGQGDGYTF. Filled out from reference TRBV29-1 and TRBJ1-2, the complete variable domain reads SAVISQKPSRDICQRGTSLTIQCQVDSQVTMMFWYRQQPGQSLTLIATANQGSEATYESGFVIDKFPISRPNLTFSTLTVSNMSPEDSSIYLCSGGQGDGYTFGSGTRLTVV.

This chain joins TRBV29-1 and TRBJ2-5, with D unclear. V was pared by 2 bases and J by 5 bases, with 9 bases between. The CDR3 sequence is 12 residues long. Germline V gives CDR1 SQVTM, CDR2 ANQGSEA. The CDR3 sequence: CSVEPVLETQYF. In DNA, the CDR3 is TGCAGCGTTGAACCGGTTTTGGAGACCCAGTACTTC.